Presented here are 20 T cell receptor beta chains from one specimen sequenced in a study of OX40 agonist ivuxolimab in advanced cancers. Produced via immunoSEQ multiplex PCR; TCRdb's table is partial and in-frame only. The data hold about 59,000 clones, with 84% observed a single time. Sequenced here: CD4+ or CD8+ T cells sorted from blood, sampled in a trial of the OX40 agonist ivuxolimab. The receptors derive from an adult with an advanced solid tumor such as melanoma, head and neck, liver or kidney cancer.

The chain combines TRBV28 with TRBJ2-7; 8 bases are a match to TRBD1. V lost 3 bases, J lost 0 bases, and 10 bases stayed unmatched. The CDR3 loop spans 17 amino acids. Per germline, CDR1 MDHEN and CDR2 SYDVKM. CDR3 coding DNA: TGTGCCAGCAGTTTGAAAATGGGACAGGTGAGCTCCTACGAGCAGTACTTC. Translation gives CASSLKMGQVSSYEQYF. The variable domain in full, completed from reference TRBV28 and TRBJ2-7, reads DVKVTQSSRYLVKRTGEKVFLECVQDMDHENMFWYRQDPGLGLRLIYFSYDVKMKEKGDIPEGYSVSREKKERFSLILESASTNQTSMYLCASSLKMGQVSSYEQYFGPGTRLTVT.

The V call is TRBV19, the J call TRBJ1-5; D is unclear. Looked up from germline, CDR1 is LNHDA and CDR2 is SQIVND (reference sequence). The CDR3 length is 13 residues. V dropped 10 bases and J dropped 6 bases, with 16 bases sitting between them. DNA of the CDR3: TGTGCCACATCCCCCCAGGTCGGTCAGCCCCAGCATTTT. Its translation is CATSPQVGQPQHF. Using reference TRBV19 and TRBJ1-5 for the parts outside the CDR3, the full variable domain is DGGITQSPKYLFRKEGQNVTLSCEQNLNHDAMYWYRQDPGQGLRLIYYSQIVNDFQKGDIAEGYSVSREKKESFPLTVTSAQKNPTAFYLCATSPQVGQPQHFGDGTRLSIL.

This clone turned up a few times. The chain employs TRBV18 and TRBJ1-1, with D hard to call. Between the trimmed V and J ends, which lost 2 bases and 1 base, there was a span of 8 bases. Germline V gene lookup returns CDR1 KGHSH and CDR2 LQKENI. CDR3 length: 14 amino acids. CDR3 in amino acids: CASSPMGTNTEAFF. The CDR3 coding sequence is TGTGCCAGCTCACCAATGGGAACGAACACTGAAGCTTTCTTT.

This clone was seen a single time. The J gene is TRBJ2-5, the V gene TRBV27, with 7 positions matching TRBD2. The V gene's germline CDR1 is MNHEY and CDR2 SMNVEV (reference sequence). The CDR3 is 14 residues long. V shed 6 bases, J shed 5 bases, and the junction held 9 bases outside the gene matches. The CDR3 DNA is TGTGCCAGCAGGCGGCTCACTAGCGAGGAGACCCAGTACTTC. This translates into CASRRLTSEETQYF.

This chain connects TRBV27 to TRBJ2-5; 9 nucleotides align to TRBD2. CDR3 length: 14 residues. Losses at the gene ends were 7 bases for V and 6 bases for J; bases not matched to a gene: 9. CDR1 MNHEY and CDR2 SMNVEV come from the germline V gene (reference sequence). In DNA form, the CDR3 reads TGTGCCAGCAAGGCGGGAGGGCCTGGAAAGACCCAGTACTTC. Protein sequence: CASKAGGPGKTQYF.

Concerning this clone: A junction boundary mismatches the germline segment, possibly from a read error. This CDR3 reads CASSLSTGGVHNEQFF. CDR3 coding DNA: TGTGCCAGCAGCTTATCGACAGGGGGCGTCCACAATGAGCAGTTCTTC. The rearrangement joins TRBV28 to TRBJ2-1, with 10 bases that match TRBD1. CDR1 is MDHEN and CDR2 is SYDVKM in the germline V gene. The length of the CDR3 is 16 residues.

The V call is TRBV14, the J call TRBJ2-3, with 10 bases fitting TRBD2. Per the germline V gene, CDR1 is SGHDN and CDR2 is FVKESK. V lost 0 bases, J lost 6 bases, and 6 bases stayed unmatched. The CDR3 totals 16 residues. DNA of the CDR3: TGTGCCAGCAGCCAAGATCTAGCGGGAGTGTTGGATACGCAGTATTTT. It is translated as CASSQDLAGVLDTQYF.

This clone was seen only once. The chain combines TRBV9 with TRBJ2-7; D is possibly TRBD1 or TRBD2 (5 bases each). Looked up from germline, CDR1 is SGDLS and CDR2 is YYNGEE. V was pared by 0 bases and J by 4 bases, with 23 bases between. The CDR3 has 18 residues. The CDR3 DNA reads TGTGCCAGCAGCGTAGGGCCCCCCTCCCCCGGGACCGAATACGAGCAGTACTTC. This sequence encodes CASSVGPPSPGTEYEQYF.

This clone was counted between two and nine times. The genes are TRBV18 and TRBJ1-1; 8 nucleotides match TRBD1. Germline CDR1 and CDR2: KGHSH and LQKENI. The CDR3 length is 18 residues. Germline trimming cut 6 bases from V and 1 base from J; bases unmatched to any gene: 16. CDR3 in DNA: TGTGCCAGCTCCCTTGGGACAGGCGTGGAGCTTTGGAACACTGAAGCTTTCTTT. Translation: CASSLGTGVELWNTEAFF.

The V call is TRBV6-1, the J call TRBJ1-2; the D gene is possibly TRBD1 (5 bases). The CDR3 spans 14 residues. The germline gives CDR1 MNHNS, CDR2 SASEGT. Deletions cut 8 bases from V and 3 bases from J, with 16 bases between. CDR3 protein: CASAQGSGDYGYTF. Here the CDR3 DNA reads TGTGCCAGCGCTCAGGGATCCGGCGACTATGGCTACACCTTC.

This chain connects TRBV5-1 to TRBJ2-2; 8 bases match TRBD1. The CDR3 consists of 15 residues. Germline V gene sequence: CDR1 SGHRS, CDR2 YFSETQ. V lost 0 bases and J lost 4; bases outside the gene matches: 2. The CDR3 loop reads CASSLVGQGTGELFF. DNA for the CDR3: TGCGCCAGCAGCTTGGTCGGACAGGGCACCGGGGAGCTGTTTTTT.

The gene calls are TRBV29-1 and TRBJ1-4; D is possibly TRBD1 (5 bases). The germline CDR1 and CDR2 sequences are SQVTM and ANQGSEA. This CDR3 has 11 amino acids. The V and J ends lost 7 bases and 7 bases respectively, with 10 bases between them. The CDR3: CSALDSEKLFF. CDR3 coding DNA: TGCAGCGCCCTCGACAGTGAAAAACTGTTTTTT.

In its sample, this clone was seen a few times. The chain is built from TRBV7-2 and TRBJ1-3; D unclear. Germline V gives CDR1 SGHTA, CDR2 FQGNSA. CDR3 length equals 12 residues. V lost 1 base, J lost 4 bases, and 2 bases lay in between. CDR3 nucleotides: TGTGCCAGCAGCTTAGAGGGAAACACCATATATTTT. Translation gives CASSLEGNTIYF.

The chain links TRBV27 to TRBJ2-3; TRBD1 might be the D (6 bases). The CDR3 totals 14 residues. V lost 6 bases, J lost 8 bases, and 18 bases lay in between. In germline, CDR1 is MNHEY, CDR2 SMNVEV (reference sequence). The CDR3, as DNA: TGTGCCAGCAGCCTCAGGGGCGATGGGGCTACGCAGTATTTT. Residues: CASSLRGDGATQYF.

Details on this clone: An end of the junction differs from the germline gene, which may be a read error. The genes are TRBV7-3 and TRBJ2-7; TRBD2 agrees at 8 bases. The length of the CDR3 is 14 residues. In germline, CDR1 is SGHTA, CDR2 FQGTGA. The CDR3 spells CASSPLAGSSEQYF. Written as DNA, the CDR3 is TGTGCCAGCAGCCCGCTAGCGGGCTCCTCCGAGCAGTACTTC.

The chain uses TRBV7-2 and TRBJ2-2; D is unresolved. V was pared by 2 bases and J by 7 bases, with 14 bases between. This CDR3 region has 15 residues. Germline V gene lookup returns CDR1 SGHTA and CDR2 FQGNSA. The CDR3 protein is CASSLQSASVGELFF. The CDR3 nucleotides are TGTGCCAGCAGCTTACAGTCGGCGTCGGTCGGGGAGCTGTTTTTT.

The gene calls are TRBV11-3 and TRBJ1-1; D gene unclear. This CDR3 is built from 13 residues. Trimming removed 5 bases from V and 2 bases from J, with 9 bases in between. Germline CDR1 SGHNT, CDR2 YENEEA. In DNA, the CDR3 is TGTGCCAGCAGCGCGAACAAAAACACTGAAGCTTTCTTT. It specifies CASSANKNTEAFF.

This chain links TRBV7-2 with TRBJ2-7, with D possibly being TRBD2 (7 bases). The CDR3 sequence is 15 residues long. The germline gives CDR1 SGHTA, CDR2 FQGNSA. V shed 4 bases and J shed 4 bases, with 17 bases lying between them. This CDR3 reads CASSSNRGAGYEQYF. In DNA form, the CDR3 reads TGTGCCAGCAGCTCAAACCGGGGGGCCGGGTACGAGCAGTACTTC.

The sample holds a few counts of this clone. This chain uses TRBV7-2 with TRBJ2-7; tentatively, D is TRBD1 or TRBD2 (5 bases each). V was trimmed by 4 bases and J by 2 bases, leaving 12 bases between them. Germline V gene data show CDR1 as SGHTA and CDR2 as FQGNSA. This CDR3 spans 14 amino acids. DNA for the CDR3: TGTGCCAGCAGCTCCCGGGACGGCACCTACGAGCAGTACTTC. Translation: CASSSRDGTYEQYF.

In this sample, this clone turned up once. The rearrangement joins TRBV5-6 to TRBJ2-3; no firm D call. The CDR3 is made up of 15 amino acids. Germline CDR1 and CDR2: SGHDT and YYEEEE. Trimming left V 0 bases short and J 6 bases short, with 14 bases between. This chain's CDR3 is CASSLARQLVDTQYF. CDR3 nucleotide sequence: TGTGCCAGCAGCTTGGCCAGGCAGCTTGTCGATACGCAGTATTTT. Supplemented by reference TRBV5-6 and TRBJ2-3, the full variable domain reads DAGVTQSPTHLIKTRGQQVTLRCSPKSGHDTVSWYQQALGQGPQFIFQYYEEEERQRGNFPDRFSGHQFPNYSSELNVNALLLGDSALYLCASSLARQLVDTQYFGPGTRLTVL.